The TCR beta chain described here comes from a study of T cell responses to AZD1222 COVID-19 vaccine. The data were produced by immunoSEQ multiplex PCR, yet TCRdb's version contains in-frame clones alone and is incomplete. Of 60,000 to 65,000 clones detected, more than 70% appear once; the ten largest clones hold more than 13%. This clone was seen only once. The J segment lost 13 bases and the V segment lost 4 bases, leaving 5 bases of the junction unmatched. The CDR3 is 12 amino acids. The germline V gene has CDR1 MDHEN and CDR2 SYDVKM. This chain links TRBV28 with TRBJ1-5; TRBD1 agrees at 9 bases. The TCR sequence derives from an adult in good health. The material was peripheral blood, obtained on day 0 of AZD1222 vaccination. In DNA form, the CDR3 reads TGTGCCAGCAGTTGGGGACAGGGCCTACAGCATTTT. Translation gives CASSWGQGLQHF.